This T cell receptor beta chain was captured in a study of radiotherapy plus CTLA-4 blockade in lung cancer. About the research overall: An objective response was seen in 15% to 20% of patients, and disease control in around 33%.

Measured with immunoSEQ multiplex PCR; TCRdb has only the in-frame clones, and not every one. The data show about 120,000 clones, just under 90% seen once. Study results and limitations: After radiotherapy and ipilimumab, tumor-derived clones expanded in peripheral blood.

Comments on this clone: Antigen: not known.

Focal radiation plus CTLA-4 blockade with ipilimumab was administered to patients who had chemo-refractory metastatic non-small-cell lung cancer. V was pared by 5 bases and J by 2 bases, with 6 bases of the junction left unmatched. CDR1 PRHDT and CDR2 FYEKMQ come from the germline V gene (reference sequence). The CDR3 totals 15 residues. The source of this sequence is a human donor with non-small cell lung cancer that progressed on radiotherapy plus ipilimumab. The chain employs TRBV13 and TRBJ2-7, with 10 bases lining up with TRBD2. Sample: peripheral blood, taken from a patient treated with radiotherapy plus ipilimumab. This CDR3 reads CASSQSGRGTYEQYF. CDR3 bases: TGTGCCAGCAGCCAAAGCGGGAGGGGAACCTACGAGCAGTACTTC. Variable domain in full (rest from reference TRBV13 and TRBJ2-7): AAGVIQSPRHLIKEKRETATLKCYPIPRHDTVYWYQQGPGQDPQFLISFYEKMQSDKGSIPDRFSAQQFSDYHSELNMSSLELGDSALYFCASSQSGRGTYEQYFGPGTRLTVT.